The present T cell receptor (beta chain) was sequenced within a study of shared clonotypes between healthy human individuals. The method was immunoSEQ multiplex PCR; TCRdb's version includes in-frame clones alone and lacks a portion of them. This sample yields under 650,000 clones, of which 90% to 96% are seen a single time; roughly 0.06% belongs to the top ten. V gave up 8 bases and J gave up 2 bases, with 15 bases separating them. Per the germline V gene, CDR1 is LNHDA and CDR2 is SQIVND (reference sequence). The CDR3 spans 15 residues. The chain links TRBV19 to TRBJ1-4; D unresolved. The sample taken for sequencing was naive CD4+ T cells sorted from blood. Subset reported: CD45RA+ positively selected. The receptor's source is a woman between 25 and 40 years old in good health. The CDR3 nucleotides read TGTGCCAGTCACGGGAAACCGGGGACTAATGAAAAACTGTTTTTT. Residues: CASHGKPGTNEKLFF. The complete variable domain, with remaining parts taken from reference TRBV19 and TRBJ1-4, reads DGGITQSPKYLFRKEGQNVTLSCEQNLNHDAMYWYRQDPGQGLRLIYYSQIVNDFQKGDIAEGYSVSREKKESFPLTVTSAQKNPTAFYLCASHGKPGTNEKLFFGSGTQLSVL.